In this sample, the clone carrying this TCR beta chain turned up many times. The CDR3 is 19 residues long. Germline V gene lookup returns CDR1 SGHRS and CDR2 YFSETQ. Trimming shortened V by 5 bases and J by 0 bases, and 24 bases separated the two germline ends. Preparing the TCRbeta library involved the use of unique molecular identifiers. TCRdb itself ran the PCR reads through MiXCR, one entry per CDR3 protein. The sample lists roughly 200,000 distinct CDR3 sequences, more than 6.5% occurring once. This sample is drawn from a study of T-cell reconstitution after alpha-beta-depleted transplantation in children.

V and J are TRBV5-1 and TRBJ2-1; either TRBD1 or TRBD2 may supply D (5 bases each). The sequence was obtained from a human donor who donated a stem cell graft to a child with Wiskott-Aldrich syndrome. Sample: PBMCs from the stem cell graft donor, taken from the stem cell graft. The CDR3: CASRNIRGSLSSSYNEQFF. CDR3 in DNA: TGCGCCAGCAGAAATATCCGGGGCAGCCTATCAAGCTCCTACAATGAGCAGTTCTTC.